These 8 T cell receptor beta chains share one sample of origin, sequenced in a study of shared clonotypes between healthy human individuals. Sequencing used immunoSEQ multiplex PCR; TCRdb keeps in-frame clones, though not all of them. Of around 980,000 clones listed, 78% were seen once; the top ten hold 0.5% to 0.65%. The sample taken for sequencing was memory CD4+ T cells from PBMCs. Subset: CD45RA-negative fraction. The receptors were gathered from a man between 18 and 29 years old in good health. Some clones in this sample may be carry-over from other donors' samples.

V is TRBV4-1 and J is TRBJ2-3, with TRBD2 identical over 7 bases. V lost 0 bases, J lost 10 bases, and 7 bases stayed unmatched. The CDR3 is 14 amino acids. Germline CDR1 reads MGHRA; CDR2 reads YSYEKL. CDR3 loop: CASSQDSGRGSQYF. CDR3 nucleotides: TGCGCCAGCAGCCAAGATTCAGGGAGGGGCTCGCAGTATTTT.

The gene calls are TRBV18 and TRBJ1-1; 9 bases fit TRBD1. The trim removed 1 base at V and 0 bases at J, leaving 6 bases unmatched. The germline V gene encodes CDR1 KGHSH and CDR2 LQKENI. The CDR3 has 17 residues. CDR3 sequence reads: CASSPLWTGEMNTEAFF. CDR3 nucleotides: TGTGCCAGCTCACCACTATGGACAGGGGAAATGAACACTGAAGCTTTCTTT.

The chain couples TRBV4-3 to TRBJ2-3; tentatively, D is TRBD1 (5 bases). The germline V gene encodes CDR1 LGHNA and CDR2 YSLEER. V lost 1 base and J 1 base, leaving 12 bases between the germline ends. This CDR3 spans 16 amino acids. The CDR3 loop is CASSQGPQGGTDTQYF. The CDR3, as DNA: TGCGCCAGCAGCCAAGGCCCCCAAGGGGGCACAGATACGCAGTATTTT.

The V and J genes are TRBV18 and TRBJ1-2, with D possibly being TRBD1 (5 bases). Germline CDR1 KGHSH, CDR2 LQKENI. This CDR3 has 15 amino acids. The ends were cut back, 5 bases at V and 8 bases at J, with 21 bases in the middle. CDR3 nucleotide sequence: TGTGCCAGCTCATCGAACCTCCGGGACCCTGGAGGCTACACCTTC. It encodes CASSSNLRDPGGYTF.

The CDR3 protein is CATNPGLAGGTSSYNEQFF. Written as DNA, the CDR3 is TGTGCCACCAACCCTGGACTAGCGGGAGGCACAAGCTCCTACAATGAGCAGTTCTTC. The J gene is TRBJ2-1, the V gene TRBV15; 14 nucleotides match TRBD2. Germline V gene data show CDR1 as LNHNV and CDR2 as YYDKDF (reference sequence). There are 19 residues in the CDR3. Unmatched junction bases numbered 11, after V lost 7 bases and J lost 0 bases.

This clone was found a few times. This chain connects TRBV7-2 to TRBJ2-6; D is perhaps TRBD2 (5 bases). CDR1 SGHTA and CDR2 FQGNSA come from the germline V gene. V gave up 1 base and J gave up 3 bases, with 13 bases separating them. This CDR3 is 17 amino acids long. The CDR3 nucleotides read TGTGCCAGCAGCTTAGGCCCACGAGGGTATGGGGCCAACGTCCTGACTTTC. Translated, it gives CASSLGPRGYGANVLTF. Variable domain in full (rest from reference TRBV7-2 and TRBJ2-6): GAGVSQSPSNKVTEKGKDVELRCDPISGHTALYWYRQSLGQGLEFLIYFQGNSAPDKSGLPSDRFSAERTGGSVSTLTIQRTQQEDSAVYLCASSLGPRGYGANVLTFGAGSRLTVL.

This chain links TRBV7-9 with TRBJ2-5; the D is unclear. This CDR3 contains 14 residues. V lost 1 base and J 5 bases, leaving 11 bases between the germline ends. CDR1 and CDR2 from the germline V gene are SEHNR and FQNEAQ (reference sequence). The CDR3 region is CASSLGGDDETQYF. In nucleotides, the CDR3 is TGTGCCAGCAGCTTAGGAGGAGACGACGAGACCCAGTACTTC.

The V and J genes are TRBV12-2 and TRBJ2-7; TRBD1 reflects the table's D call only, with no check against the DNA. TRBV12-2 represents a pseudogene. This CDR3 region has 19 residues. The CDR3 here is CASRITKPTGTPAIAEQYF. The CDR3 region has the DNA TGTGCAAGTCGCATCACCAAACCGACAGGGACTCCGGCAATAGCCGAGCAGTACTTC.